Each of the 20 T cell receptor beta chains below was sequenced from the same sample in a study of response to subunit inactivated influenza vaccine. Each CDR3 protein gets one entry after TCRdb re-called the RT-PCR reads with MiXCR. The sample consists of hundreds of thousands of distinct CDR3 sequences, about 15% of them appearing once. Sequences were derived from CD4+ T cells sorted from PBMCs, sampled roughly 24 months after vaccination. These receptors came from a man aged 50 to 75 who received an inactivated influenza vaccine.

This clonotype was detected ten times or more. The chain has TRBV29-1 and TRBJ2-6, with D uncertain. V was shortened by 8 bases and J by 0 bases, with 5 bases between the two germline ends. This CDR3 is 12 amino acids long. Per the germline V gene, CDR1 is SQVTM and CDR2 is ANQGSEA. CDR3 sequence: CSIRSGANVLTF. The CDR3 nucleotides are TGCAGCATCCGCTCTGGGGCCAACGTCCTGACTTTC.

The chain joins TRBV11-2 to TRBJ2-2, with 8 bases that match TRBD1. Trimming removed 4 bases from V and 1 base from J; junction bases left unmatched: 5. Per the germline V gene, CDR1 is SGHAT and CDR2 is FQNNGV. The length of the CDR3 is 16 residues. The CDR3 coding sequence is TGTGCCAGCAGCTCCAGGGGGCGTCGGAACACCGGGGAGCTGTTTTTT. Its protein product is CASSSRGRRNTGELFF.

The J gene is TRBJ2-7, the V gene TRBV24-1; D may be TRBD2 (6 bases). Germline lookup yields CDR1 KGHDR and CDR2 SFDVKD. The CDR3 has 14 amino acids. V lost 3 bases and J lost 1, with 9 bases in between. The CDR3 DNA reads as TGTGCCACCAGTGATCCGACTAGATCCTACGAGCAGTACTTC. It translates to CATSDPTRSYEQYF.

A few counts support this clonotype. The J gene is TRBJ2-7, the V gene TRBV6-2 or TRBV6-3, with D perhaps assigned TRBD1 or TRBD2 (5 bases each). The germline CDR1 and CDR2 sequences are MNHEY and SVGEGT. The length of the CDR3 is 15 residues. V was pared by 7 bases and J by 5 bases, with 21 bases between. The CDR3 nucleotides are TGTGCCAGCATTAACAGGCAGGGACGTGGCGACGAGCAGTACTTC. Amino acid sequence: CASINRQGRGDEQYF.

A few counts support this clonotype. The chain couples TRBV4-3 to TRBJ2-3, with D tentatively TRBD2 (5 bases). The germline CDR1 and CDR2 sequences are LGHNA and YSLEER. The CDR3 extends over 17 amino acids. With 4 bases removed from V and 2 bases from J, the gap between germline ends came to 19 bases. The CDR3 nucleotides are TGCGCCAGCAGCCCAGGACTGCGTGGAGCACACACAGATACGCAGTATTTT. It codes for CASSPGLRGAHTDTQYF.

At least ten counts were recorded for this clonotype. The CDR3 here is CASSPKDRVKQFF. For the CDR3, the DNA is TGTGCCAGCAGCCCTAAGGACAGGGTAAAGCAGTTCTTC. The chain is built from TRBV7-9 and TRBJ2-1; 8 bases are a match to TRBD1. The CDR3 contains 13 residues. From germline, CDR1 is SEHNR and CDR2 FQNEAQ (reference sequence). V lost 5 bases and J lost 11; bases outside the gene matches: 8.

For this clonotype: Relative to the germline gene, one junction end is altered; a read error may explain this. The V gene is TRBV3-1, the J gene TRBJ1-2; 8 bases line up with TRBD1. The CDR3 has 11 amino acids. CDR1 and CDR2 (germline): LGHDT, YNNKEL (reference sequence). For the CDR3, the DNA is TGTGACAGCAGCAAGACAGGGGACTACACCTTC. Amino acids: CDSSKTGDYTF.

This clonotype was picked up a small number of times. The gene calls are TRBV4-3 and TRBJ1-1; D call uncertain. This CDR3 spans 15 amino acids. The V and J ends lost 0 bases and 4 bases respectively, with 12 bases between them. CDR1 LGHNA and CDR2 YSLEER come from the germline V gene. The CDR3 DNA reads TGCGCCAGCAGCCAAGATGTGTTGGGGAGCACTGAAGCTTTCTTT. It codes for CASSQDVLGSTEAFF.

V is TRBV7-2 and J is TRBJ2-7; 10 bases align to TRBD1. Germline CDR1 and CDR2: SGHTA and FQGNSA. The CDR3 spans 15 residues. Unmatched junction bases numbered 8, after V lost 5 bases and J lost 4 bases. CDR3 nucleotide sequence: TGTGCCAGCAGCGTCGGGACAGGGGCATCTTACGAGCAGTACTTC. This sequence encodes CASSVGTGASYEQYF. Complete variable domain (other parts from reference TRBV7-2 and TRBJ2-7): GAGVSQSPSNKVTEKGKDVELRCDPISGHTALYWYRQSLGQGLEFLIYFQGNSAPDKSGLPSDRFSAERTGGSVSTLTIQRTQQEDSAVYLCASSVGTGASYEQYFGPGTRLTVT.

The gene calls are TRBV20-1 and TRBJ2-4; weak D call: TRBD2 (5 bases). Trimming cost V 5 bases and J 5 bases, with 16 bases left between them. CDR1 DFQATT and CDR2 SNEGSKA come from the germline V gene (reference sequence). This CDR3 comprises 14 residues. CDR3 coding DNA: TGCAGTGCTCAGGACTTTAGGGTACAAAACATTCAGTACTTC. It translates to CSAQDFRVQNIQYF.

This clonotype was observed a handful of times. The CDR3 bases are TGTGCCATCAGCCCTAGGACTAGCGGGAGTACCGGGGAGCTGTTTTTT. Protein: CAISPRTSGSTGELFF. This chain links TRBV10-3 with TRBJ2-2; 13 nucleotides agree with TRBD2. V gave up 6 bases and J gave up 5 bases; unmatched junction bases: 6. The CDR3 sequence is 16 residues long. CDR1 is ENHRY and CDR2 is SYGVKD in the germline V gene.

The CDR3, as DNA: TGTGCCAGCAGTTCGGGGACTACCGGGGAGCTGTTTTTT. Translating it yields CASSSGTTGELFF. The rearrangement uses TRBV28 and TRBJ2-2; D possibly corresponds to TRBD2 (6 bases). V shed 4 bases and J shed 5 bases, with 8 bases lying between them. Germline CDR1 is MDHEN and CDR2 is SYDVKM. The CDR3 contains 13 residues.

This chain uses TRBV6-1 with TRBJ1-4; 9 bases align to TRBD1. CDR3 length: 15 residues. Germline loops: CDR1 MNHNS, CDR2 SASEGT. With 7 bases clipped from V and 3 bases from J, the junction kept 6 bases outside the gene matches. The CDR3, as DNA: TGTGCCAGCAAGGTACAGGGGGCCGCTAATGAAAAACTGTTTTTT. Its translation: CASKVQGAANEKLFF.

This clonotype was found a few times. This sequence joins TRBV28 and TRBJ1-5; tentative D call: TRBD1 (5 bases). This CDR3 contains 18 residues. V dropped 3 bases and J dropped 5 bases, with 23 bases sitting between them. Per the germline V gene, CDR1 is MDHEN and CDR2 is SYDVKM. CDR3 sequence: CASSFLPGRQMVYQPQHF. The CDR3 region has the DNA TGTGCCAGCAGTTTTCTCCCGGGTAGACAGATGGTTTATCAGCCCCAGCATTTT.

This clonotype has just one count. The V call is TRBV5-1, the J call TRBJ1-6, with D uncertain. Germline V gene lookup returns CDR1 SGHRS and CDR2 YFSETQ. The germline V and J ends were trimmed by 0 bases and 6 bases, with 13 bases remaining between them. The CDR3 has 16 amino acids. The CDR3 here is CASSLEGGSLNSPLHF. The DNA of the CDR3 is TGCGCCAGCAGCTTGGAGGGTGGGAGCCTTAATTCACCCCTCCACTTT.

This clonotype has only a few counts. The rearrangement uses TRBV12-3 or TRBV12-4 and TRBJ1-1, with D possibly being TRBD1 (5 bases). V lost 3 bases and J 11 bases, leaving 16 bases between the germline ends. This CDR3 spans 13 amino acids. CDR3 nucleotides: TGTGCCAGCAGTTTGGGGACCGGGAGTCAGGCTTTCTTT. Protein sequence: CASSLGTGSQAFF.

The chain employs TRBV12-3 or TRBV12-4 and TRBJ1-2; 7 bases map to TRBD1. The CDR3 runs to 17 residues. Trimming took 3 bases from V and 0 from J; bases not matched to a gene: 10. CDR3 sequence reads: CASSFLRWGQPNYGYTF. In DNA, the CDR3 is TGTGCCAGCAGTTTTCTTCGTTGGGGACAGCCTAACTATGGCTACACCTTC.

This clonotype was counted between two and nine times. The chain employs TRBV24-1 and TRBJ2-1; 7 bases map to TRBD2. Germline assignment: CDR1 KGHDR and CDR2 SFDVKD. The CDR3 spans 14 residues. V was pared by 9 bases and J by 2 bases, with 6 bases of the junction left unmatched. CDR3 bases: TGTGCCACCGCTAAAGCGGGAACCTACAATGAGCAGTTCTTC. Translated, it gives CATAKAGTYNEQFF.

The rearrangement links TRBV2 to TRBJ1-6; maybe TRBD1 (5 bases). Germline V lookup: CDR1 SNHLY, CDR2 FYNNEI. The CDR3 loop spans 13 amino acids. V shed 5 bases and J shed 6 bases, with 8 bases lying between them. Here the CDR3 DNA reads TGTGCCAGCAGTAGGGACCGTAATTCACCCCTCCACTTT. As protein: CASSRDRNSPLHF.

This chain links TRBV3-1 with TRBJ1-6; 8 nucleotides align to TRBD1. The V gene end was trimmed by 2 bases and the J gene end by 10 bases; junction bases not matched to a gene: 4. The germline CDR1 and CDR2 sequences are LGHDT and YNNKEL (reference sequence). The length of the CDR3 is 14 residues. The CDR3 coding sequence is TGTGCCAGCAGCCAATCGGCAGGGGGCTCACCCCTCCACTTT. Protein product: CASSQSAGGSPLHF. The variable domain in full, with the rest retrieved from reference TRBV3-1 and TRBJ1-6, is DTAVSQTPKYLVTQMGNDKSIKCEQNLGHDTMYWYKQDSKKFLKIMFSYNNKELIINETVPNRFSPKSPDKAHLNLHINSLELGDSAVYFCASSQSAGGSPLHFGNGTRLTVT.